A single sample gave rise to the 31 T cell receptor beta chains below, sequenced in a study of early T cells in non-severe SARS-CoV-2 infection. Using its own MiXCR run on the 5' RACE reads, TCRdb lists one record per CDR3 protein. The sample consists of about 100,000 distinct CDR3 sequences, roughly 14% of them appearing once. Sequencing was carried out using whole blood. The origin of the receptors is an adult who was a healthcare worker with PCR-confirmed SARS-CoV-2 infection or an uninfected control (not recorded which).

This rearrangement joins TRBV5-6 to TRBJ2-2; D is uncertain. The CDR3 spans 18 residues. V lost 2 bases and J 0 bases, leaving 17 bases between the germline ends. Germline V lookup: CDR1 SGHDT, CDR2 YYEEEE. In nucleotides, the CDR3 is TGTGCCAGCAGCTTTTTCAGCTGGGGAAGCGCGAACACCGGGGAGCTGTTTTTT. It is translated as CASSFFSWGSANTGELFF.

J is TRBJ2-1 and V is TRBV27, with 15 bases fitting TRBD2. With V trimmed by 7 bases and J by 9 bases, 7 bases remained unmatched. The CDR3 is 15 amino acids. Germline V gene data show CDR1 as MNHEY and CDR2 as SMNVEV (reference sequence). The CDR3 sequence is CASTRTSGRVVEQFF. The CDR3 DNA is TGTGCCAGCACCAGGACTAGCGGGAGGGTAGTTGAGCAGTTCTTC.

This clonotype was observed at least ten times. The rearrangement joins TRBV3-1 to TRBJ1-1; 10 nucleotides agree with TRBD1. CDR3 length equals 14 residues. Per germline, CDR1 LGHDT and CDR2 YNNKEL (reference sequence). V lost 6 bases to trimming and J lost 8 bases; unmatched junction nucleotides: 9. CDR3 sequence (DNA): TGTGCCAGCAGTGACCGGGACAGGGGCTCCGAAGCTTTCTTT. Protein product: CASSDRDRGSEAFF. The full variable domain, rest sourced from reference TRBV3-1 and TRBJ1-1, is DTAVSQTPKYLVTQMGNDKSIKCEQNLGHDTMYWYKQDSKKFLKIMFSYNNKELIINETVPNRFSPKSPDKAHLNLHINSLELGDSAVYFCASSDRDRGSEAFFGQGTRLTVV.

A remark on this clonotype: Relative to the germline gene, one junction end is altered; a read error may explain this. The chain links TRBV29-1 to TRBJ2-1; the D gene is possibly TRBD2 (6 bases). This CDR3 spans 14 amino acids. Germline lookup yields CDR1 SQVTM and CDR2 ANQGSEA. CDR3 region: CGVCTSGVCNEQFF. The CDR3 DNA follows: TGCGGCGTATGTACGTCGGGGGTCTGCAATGAGCAGTTCTTC.

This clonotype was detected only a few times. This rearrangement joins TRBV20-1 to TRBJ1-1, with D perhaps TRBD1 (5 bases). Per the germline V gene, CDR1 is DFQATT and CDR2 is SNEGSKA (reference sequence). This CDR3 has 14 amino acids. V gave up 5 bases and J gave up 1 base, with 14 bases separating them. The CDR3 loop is CSAQGGHGNTEAFF. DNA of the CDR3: TGCAGTGCTCAGGGAGGGCATGGGAACACTGAAGCTTTCTTT.

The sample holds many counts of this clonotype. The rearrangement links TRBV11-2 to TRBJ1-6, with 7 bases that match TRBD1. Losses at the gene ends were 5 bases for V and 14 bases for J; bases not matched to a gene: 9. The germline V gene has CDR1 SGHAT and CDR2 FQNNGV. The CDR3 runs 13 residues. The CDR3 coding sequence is TGTGCCAGCAGCCAACCGGGACAGATCACCCTCCACTTT. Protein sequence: CASSQPGQITLHF. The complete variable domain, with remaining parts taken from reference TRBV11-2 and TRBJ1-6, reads EAGVAQSPRYKIIEKRQSVAFWCNPISGHATLYWYQQILGQGPKLLIQFQNNGVVDDSQLPKDRFSAERLKGVDSTLKIQPAKLEDSAVYLCASSQPGQITLHFGNGTRLTVT.

This chain's CDR3 is CASSPDRSYEQYF. The CDR3 region has the DNA TGTGCCAGCTCACCGGACAGGTCCTACGAGCAGTACTTC. This chain connects TRBV18 to TRBJ2-7; 7 nucleotides match TRBD1. Trimming removed 3 bases from V and 1 base from J; junction bases left unmatched: 0. Germline CDR1 reads KGHSH; CDR2 reads LQKENI. This CDR3 has 13 residues. The variable domain in full, completed from reference TRBV18 and TRBJ2-7, reads NAGVMQNPRHLVRRRGQEARLRCSPMKGHSHVYWYRQLPEEGLKFMVYLQKENIIDESGMPKERFSAEFPKEGPSILRIQQVVRGDSAAYFCASSPDRSYEQYFGPGTRLTVT.

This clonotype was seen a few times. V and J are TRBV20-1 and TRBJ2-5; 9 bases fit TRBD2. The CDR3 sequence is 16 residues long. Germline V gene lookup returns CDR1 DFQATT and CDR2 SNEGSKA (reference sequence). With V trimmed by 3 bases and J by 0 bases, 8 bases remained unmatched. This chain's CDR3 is CSARPTLAGYQETQYF. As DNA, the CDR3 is TGCAGTGCTAGGCCCACCCTAGCGGGGTACCAAGAGACCCAGTACTTC.

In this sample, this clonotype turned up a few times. The CDR3 sequence: CASSHGTATEAFF. In DNA form, the CDR3 reads TGTGCCAGCTCGCACGGGACGGCAACTGAAGCTTTCTTT. The J gene is TRBJ1-1, the V gene TRBV18, with D maybe TRBD1 (5 bases). The CDR3 has 13 amino acids. CDR1 is KGHSH and CDR2 is LQKENI in the germline V gene. The germline V and J ends were trimmed by 6 bases and 5 bases, with 13 bases remaining between them.

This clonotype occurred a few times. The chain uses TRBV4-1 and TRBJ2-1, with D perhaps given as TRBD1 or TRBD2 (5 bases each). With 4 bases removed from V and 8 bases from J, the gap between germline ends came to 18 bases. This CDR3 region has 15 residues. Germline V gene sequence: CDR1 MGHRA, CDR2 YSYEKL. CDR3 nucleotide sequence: TGCGCCAGCAGCCCGGGTTATAGAGGGGTGGATGAGCAGTTCTTC. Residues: CASSPGYRGVDEQFF.

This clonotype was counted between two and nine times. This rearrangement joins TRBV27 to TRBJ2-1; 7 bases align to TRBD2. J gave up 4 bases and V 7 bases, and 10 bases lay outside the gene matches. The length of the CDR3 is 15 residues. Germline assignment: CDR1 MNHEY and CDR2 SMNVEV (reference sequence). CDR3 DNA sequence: TGTGCCAGCACCCTGGGGCCTAGCGGATACAATGAGCAGTTCTTC. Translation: CASTLGPSGYNEQFF.

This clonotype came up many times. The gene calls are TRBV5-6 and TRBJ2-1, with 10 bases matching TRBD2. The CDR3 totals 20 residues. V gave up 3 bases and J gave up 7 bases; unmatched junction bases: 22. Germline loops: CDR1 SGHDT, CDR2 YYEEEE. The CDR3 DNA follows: TGTGCCAGCAGCTCTAAGGTTGCGGGGCTAGCGGGAGAACTATGGAATGAGCAGTTCTTC. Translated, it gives CASSSKVAGLAGELWNEQFF.

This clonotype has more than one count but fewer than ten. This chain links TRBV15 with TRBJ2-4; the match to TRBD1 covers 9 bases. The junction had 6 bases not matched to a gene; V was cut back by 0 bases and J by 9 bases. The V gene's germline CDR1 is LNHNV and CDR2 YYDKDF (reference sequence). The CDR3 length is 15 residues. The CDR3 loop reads CATSRDLTGQGIQYF. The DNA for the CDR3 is TGTGCCACCAGCAGAGATCTCACGGGACAGGGCATTCAGTACTTC.

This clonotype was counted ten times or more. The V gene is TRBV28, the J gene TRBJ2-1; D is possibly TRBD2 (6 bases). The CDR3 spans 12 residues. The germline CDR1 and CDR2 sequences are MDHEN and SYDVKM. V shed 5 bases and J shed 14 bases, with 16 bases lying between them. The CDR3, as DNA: TGTGCCAGCAGTATATCAAATCGGGGGAAGTTCTTC. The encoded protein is CASSISNRGKFF.

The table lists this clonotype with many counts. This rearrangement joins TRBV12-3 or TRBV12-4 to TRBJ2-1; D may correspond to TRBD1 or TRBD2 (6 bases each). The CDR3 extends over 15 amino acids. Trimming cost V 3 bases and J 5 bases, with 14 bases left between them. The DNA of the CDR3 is TGTGCCAGCAGTTTTGGCCGGGGGCAGGACAATGAGCAGTTCTTC. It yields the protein CASSFGRGQDNEQFF.

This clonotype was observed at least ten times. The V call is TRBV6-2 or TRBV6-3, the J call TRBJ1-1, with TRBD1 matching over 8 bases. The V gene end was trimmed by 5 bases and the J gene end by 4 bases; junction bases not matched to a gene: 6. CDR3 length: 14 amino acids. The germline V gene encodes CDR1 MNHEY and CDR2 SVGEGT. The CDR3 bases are TGTGCCAGCAGTAAACAGGGGGTCGGCACTGAAGCTTTCTTT. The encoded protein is CASSKQGVGTEAFF.

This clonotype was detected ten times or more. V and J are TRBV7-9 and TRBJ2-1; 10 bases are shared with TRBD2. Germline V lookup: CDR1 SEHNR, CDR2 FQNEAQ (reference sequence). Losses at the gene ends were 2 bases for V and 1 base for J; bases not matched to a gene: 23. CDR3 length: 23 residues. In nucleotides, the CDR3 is TGTGCCAGCAGCTTAAGGGAAGCCGGGACTAGCGTCTTGGAGGTCTGGTCCTACAATGAGCAGTTCTTC. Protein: CASSLREAGTSVLEVWSYNEQFF.

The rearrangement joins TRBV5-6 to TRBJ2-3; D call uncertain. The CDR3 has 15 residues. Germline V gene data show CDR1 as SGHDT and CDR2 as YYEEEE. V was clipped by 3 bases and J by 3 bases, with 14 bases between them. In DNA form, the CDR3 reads TGTGCCAGCAGCTCCTTAACGGCCGCGACAGATACGCAGTATTTT. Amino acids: CASSSLTAATDTQYF.

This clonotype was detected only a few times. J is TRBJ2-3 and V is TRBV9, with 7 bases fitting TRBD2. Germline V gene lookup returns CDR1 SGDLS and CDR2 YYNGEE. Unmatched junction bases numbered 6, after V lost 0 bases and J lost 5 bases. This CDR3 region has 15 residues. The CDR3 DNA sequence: TGTGCCAGCAGCGTAGCGGGAGGTATGGGAGATACGCAGTATTTT. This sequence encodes CASSVAGGMGDTQYF.

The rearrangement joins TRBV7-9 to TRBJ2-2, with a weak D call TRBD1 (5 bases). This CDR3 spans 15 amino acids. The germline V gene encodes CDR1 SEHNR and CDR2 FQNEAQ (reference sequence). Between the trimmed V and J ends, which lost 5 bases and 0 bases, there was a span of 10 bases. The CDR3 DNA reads TGTGCCAGCAGCCGCAGGGCAGCGAACACCGGGGAGCTGTTTTTT. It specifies CASSRRAANTGELFF.

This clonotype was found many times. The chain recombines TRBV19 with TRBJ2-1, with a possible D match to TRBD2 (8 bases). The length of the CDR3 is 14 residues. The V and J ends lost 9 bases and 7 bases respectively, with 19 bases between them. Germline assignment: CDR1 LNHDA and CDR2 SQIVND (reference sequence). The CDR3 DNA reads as TGTGCCAGCCCGGGACTAGGGGGCTCGAATGAGCAGTTCTTC. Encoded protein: CASPGLGGSNEQFF.

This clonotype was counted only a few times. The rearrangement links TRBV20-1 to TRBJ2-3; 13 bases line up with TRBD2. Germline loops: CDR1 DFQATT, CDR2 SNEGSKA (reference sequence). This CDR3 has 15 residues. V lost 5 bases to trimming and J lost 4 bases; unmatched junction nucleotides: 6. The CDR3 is CSAPRLAGGSDTQYF. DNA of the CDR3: TGCAGTGCTCCAAGACTAGCGGGAGGATCAGATACGCAGTATTTT.

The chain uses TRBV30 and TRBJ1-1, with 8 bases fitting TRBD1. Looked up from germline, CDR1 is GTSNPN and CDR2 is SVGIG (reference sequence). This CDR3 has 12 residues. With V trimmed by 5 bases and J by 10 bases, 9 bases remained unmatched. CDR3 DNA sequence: TGTGCCTGGCGACAGGGGCCCCGAGGAGCTTTCTTT. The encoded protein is CAWRQGPRGAFF.

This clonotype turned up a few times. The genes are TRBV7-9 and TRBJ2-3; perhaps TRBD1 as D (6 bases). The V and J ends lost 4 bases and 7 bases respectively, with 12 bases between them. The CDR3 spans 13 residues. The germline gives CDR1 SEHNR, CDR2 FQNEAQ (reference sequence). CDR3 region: CASSSTRGNTQYF. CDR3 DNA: TGTGCCAGCAGCTCGACGAGGGGGAATACGCAGTATTTT.

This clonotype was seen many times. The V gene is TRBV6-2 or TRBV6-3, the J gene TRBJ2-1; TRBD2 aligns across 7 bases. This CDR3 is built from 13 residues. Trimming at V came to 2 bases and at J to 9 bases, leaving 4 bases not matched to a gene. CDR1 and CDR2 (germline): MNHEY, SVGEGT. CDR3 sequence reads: CASSYAGVGEQFF. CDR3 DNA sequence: TGTGCCAGCAGTTACGCGGGAGTTGGTGAGCAGTTCTTC.

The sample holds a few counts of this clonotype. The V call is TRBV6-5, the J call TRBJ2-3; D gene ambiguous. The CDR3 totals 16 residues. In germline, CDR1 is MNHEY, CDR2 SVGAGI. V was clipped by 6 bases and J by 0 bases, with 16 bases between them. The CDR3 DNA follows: TGTGCCAGCAGCTCCTTGCGAGACACTAGCACAGATACGCAGTATTTT. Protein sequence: CASSSLRDTSTDTQYF.

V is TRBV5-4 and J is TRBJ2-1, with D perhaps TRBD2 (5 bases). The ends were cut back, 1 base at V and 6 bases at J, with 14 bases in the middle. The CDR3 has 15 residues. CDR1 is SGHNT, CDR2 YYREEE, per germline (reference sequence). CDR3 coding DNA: TGTGCCAGCAGCTTGTCGGGGTTCGCCTTCAATGAGCAGTTCTTC. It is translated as CASSLSGFAFNEQFF.

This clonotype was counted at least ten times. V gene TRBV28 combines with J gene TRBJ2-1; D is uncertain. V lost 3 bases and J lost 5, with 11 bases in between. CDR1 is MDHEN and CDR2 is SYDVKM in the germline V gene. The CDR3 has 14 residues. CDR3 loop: CASSFYGSNNEQFF. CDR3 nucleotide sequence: TGTGCCAGCAGTTTCTACGGTTCAAACAATGAGCAGTTCTTC.

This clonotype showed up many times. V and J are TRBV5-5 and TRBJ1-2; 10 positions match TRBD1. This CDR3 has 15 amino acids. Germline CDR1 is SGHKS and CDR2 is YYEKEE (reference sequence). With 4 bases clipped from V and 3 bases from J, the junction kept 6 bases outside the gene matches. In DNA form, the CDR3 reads TGTGCCAGCAGCCCTGACAGGGGGCGATACTATGGCTACACCTTC. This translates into CASSPDRGRYYGYTF.

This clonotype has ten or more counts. The chain's CDR3 is CASSLVPTGTPVAGALGGNEQFF. Written as DNA, the CDR3 is TGTGCCAGCAGCTTAGTCCCGACAGGGACTCCTGTAGCGGGAGCTCTCGGAGGGAATGAGCAGTTCTTC. This sequence joins TRBV11-2 and TRBJ2-1; 9 bases fit TRBD2. This CDR3 has 23 amino acids. Germline V gene sequence: CDR1 SGHAT, CDR2 FQNNGV. With 1 base clipped from V and 7 bases from J, the junction kept 29 bases outside the gene matches.

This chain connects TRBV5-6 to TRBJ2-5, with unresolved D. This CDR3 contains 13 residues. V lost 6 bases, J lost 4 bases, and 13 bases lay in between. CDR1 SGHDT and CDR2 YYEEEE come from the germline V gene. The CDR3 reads CASMLLAVETQYF. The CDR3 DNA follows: TGTGCCAGCATGCTCTTAGCCGTAGAGACCCAGTACTTC. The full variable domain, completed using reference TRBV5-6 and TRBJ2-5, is DAGVTQSPTHLIKTRGQQVTLRCSPKSGHDTVSWYQQALGQGPQFIFQYYEEEERQRGNFPDRFSGHQFPNYSSELNVNALLLGDSALYLCASMLLAVETQYFGPGTRLLVL.